The present T cell receptor (beta chain) was sequenced within a study of cytomegalovirus exposure and HLA in healthy donors. PCR was performed using 60 Vbeta and 13 Jbeta primers. Clones were sequenced by immunoSEQ multiplex PCR, and TCRdb holds only the in-frame ones, with some missing. Among around 110,000 clones, over 60% were seen once, and the ten largest hold 4.8%. The study, taken as a whole, reports: Later genetic work tied a missense DCLRE1C variant to beta-chain V and J trimming. For most TCR sequences rarity was the rule, although some public TCRs occurred in many donors. At a 0.05 false discovery rate, a later analysis found approximately 17,000 TCR beta sequences to be associated with HLA alleles. Altogether, some 170 TCR beta chains were recorded as cytomegalovirus-associated.

Turning to this clone: Its matching antigen is unknown.

Trimming removed 1 base from V and 3 bases from J, with 10 bases in between. The CDR3 runs 14 residues. The V gene's germline CDR1 is SGHDT and CDR2 YYEEEE. The rearrangement uses TRBV5-6 and TRBJ1-1; the D is unclear. The TCR sequence derives from a man aged 25-40 years in good health and CMV-seropositive. Sequences were obtained from PBMCs. CDR3 sequence (DNA): TGTGCCAGCAGCTTGTACTTTCGCGACACTGAAGCTTTCTTT. It translates to CASSLYFRDTEAFF. The complete variable domain, with remaining parts taken from reference TRBV5-6 and TRBJ1-1, reads DAGVTQSPTHLIKTRGQQVTLRCSPKSGHDTVSWYQQALGQGPQFIFQYYEEEERQRGNFPDRFSGHQFPNYSSELNVNALLLGDSALYLCASSLYFRDTEAFFGQGTRLTVV.